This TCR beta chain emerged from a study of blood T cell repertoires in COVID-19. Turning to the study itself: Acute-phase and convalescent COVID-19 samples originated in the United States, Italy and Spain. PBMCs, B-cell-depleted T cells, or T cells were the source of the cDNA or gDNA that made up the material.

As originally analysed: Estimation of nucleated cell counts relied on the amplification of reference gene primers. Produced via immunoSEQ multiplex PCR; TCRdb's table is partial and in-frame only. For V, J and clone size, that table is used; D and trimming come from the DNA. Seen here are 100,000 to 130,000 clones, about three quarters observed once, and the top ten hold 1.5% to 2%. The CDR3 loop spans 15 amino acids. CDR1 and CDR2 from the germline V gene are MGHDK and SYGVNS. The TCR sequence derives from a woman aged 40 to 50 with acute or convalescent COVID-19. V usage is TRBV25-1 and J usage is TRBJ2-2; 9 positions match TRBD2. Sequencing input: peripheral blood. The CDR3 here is CPRRAGGGETGELFF. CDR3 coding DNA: TGTCCCCGCCGTGCGGGGGGGGGTGAAACCGGGGAGCTGTTTTTT.